Following are 3 T cell receptor beta chains from one sample sequenced in a study of breast tumors, draining lymph nodes, adjacent tissues. The lymph nodes were axillary draining lymph nodes from breast cancer patients. TCRdb fed the multiplex PCR reads into MiXCR, producing one record per CDR3 protein. The sample lists about 150,000 distinct CDR3 sequences; around a third were seen once. The sample consisted of axillary lymph node tissue. The receptors here all came from a female donor with breast cancer. Some clones in this sample may be carry-over from other donors' samples.

This clonotype was recorded at least ten times. The V call is TRBV29-1, the J call TRBJ1-1; TRBD1 is a possible D gene (5 bases). Germline V CDR1 and CDR2: SQVTM, ANQGSEA. CDR3 size: 13 residues. The V end lost 8 bases, the J end lost 1 base, and 14 bases lay between the germline ends. The CDR3 here is CSWRGAKNTEAFF. The CDR3, as DNA: TGCAGCTGGAGGGGAGCCAAGAACACTGAAGCTTTCTTT.

Notes on this clonotype: The junction does not match germline at one end; this may be a read error. The gene calls are TRBV24-1 and TRBJ2-5; D remains unclear. Germline V gene sequence: CDR1 KGHDR, CDR2 SFDVKD. This CDR3 has 10 amino acids. CDR3 DNA sequence: TGTGCCACCTACCAAGGGACCCAGTACTTC. Its protein product is CATYQGTQYF.

This clonotype was recorded at least ten times. The chain has TRBV4-3 and TRBJ2-2, with D perhaps TRBD1 or TRBD2 (5 bases each). Germline V gene data show CDR1 as LGHNA and CDR2 as YSLEER. Trimming took off 1 base at V and 4 bases at J, with 13 bases between the two ends. This CDR3 has 16 residues. This CDR3 reads CASSQGLLGTTGELFF. In nucleotides, the CDR3 is TGCGCCAGCAGCCAAGGACTCTTAGGGACCACCGGGGAGCTGTTTTTT.